This record concerns one TCR beta chain sequence. Produced via immunoSEQ multiplex PCR; TCRdb's table is partial and in-frame only. This sample carries over 85,000 clones, more than 80% of them seen once, and the ten largest clones take around 1.4%. This specimen comes from a study of control samples from healthy donors and cancer patients. Sequencing was done on a sample of blood. This receptor was obtained from a woman under 40 in good health.

The CDR3 is CASSQVFPTGTSYEQYF. CDR3 in DNA: TGCGCCAGCAGCCAAGTCTTCCCAACAGGGACCTCCTACGAGCAGTACTTC. This chain uses TRBV4-1 with TRBJ2-7, with D possibly matching TRBD1 (6 bases). Trimming shortened V by 1 base and J by 0 bases, and 16 bases separated the two germline ends. This CDR3 contains 17 residues. Germline assignment: CDR1 MGHRA and CDR2 YSYEKL.